The TCR beta chain described here comes from a study of cytomegalovirus exposure and HLA in healthy donors. The study ran its PCR with 60 Vbeta and 13 Jbeta primers. The repertoire was sequenced with immunoSEQ multiplex PCR; TCRdb's copy has only in-frame clones and lacks some. The sample records about 120,000 clones, over 75% being singletons. This clone has more than one count but fewer than ten. Antigen: not known. Among the donors, all were healthy bone marrow donors. The study sampled nominally healthy donors, though unrecorded immune exposures were likely. V lost 4 bases, J lost 0 bases, and 10 bases lay in between. This CDR3 region has 15 residues. Germline V gene lookup returns CDR1 LNHDA and CDR2 SQIVND (reference sequence). Study-level findings and limits: Earlier analysis found most TCR beta V segments productive about 87% or about 30% of the time. A later analysis reportedly found fewer N-insertions in an Asian-associated ancestry cluster than the approximately 670-donor mean.

Sequencing was done on a sample of PBMCs. This clonotype was sampled from a male donor in good health and CMV-seropositive. The J gene is TRBJ1-5, the V gene TRBV19; D might be TRBD1 (5 bases). CDR3 nucleotide sequence: TGTGCCAGTAGTAAAACAGGCGGTAGCAATCAGCCCCAGCATTTT. Translation gives CASSKTGGSNQPQHF.